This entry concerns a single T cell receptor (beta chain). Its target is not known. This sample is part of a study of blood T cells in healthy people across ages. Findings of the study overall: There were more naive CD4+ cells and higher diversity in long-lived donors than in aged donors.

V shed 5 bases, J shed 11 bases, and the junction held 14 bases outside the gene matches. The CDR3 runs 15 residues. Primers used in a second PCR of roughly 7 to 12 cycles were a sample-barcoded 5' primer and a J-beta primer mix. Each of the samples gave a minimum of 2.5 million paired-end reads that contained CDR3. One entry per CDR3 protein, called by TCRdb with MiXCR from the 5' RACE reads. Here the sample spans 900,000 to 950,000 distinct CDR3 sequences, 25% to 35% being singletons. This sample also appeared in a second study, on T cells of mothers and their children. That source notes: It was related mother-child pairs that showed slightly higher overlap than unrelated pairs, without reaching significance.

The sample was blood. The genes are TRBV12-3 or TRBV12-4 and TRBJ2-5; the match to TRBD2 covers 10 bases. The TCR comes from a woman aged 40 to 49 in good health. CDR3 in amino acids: CASSPSGGVSHVQYF. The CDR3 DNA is TGTGCCAGCAGTCCGAGCGGGGGGGTTAGCCACGTGCAGTACTTC.